These 15 T cell receptor beta chains came from one sample sequenced in a study of radiotherapy plus CTLA-4 blockade in lung cancer. Generated by immunoSEQ multiplex PCR, the TCRdb table keeps only in-frame clones and is missing some. The sample records tens of thousands of clones, roughly three quarters being singletons. The specimen comprised peripheral blood, sampled from a patient treated with radiotherapy plus ipilimumab. Receptors originate from a human donor with non-small cell lung cancer who had stable disease on radiotherapy plus ipilimumab.

CDR3 sequence reads: CASRVAGGLPPGEQYF. CDR3 nucleotide sequence: TGCGCCAGCAGGGTAGCGGGAGGACTACCGCCGGGCGAGCAGTACTTC. This chain connects TRBV10-2 to TRBJ2-7; TRBD2 agrees at 10 bases. Germline loops: CDR1 WSHSY, CDR2 SAAADI. V trimming: 6 bases; J trimming: 6 bases; junction bases outside the gene matches: 14. The CDR3 is 16 residues long.

The chain recombines TRBV7-2 with TRBJ2-1, with D tentatively TRBD2 (6 bases). CDR3 length equals 18 residues. Trimming took 10 bases from V and 0 from J, leaving 25 bases between them. Germline assignment: CDR1 SGHTA and CDR2 FQGNSA. In nucleotides, the CDR3 is TGTGCCACCTCACCGGGACTTAGGTTTTTTAGCTCCTACAATGAGCAGTTCTTC. It is translated as CATSPGLRFFSSYNEQFF.

The chain carries TRBV7-9 and TRBJ2-5; possibly TRBD2 for D (6 bases). The CDR3 has 13 amino acids. Looked up from germline, CDR1 is SEHNR and CDR2 is FQNEAQ (reference sequence). Between the trimmed V and J ends, which lost 1 base and 4 bases, there was a span of 7 bases. CDR3 loop: CASSLGLGETQYF. The CDR3 region has the DNA TGTGCCAGCAGCTTAGGACTAGGAGAGACCCAGTACTTC.

In its sample, this clone was seen a few times. The chain uses TRBV5-6 and TRBJ2-7; D perhaps matches TRBD2 (6 bases). Germline loops: CDR1 SGHDT, CDR2 YYEEEE. Trimming left V 1 base short and J 3 bases short, with 11 bases between. The CDR3 spans 14 residues. CDR3 nucleotide sequence: TGTGCCAGCAGCTTGCCCGGGACTTACTACGAGCAGTACTTC. This gives the protein CASSLPGTYYEQYF.

This sequence joins TRBV28 and TRBJ2-7; TRBD1 is a possible D gene (6 bases). CDR3 length equals 15 residues. Deletions cut 6 bases from V and 4 bases from J, with 19 bases between. The germline V gene has CDR1 MDHEN and CDR2 SYDVKM. CDR3 sequence (DNA): TGTGCCAGCAGGACGATGTGGGACACAACTTACGAGCAGTACTTC. This gives the protein CASRTMWDTTYEQYF.

The chain recombines TRBV7-3 with TRBJ1-2; 7 bases map to TRBD1. Germline V gene data show CDR1 as SGHTA and CDR2 as FQGTGA. Trimming took 4 bases from V and 5 from J; bases not matched to a gene: 4. The CDR3 is 13 amino acids. CDR3 nucleotides: TGTGCCAGCAGCTCACAGACAGGGTATGGCTACACCTTC. Protein: CASSSQTGYGYTF.

V and J are TRBV9 and TRBJ2-3; D unclear. Germline V CDR1 and CDR2: SGDLS, YYNGEE. The CDR3 runs to 11 residues. V was cut by 0 bases and J by 4 bases, with 0 bases left in between. CDR3 in DNA: TGTGCCAGCAGCGTAGCAGATACGCAGTATTTT. This sequence encodes CASSVADTQYF.

The chain is built from TRBV19 and TRBJ2-5, with 9 bases aligning to TRBD2. Trimming removed 5 bases from V and 5 bases from J; junction bases left unmatched: 9. Germline-derived CDR1 and CDR2 are LNHDA and SQIVND (reference sequence). This CDR3 spans 15 amino acids. The DNA for the CDR3 is TGTGCCAGTAGTCCCCCGGGACTAGCTGGTGAGACCCAGTACTTC. This codes for CASSPPGLAGETQYF.

V gene TRBV5-6 combines with J gene TRBJ1-5, with D possibly matching TRBD1 (5 bases). Trimming removed 0 bases from V and 9 bases from J, with 19 bases in between. CDR3 length equals 16 residues. Germline V gene data show CDR1 as SGHDT and CDR2 as YYEEEE. CDR3 sequence (DNA): TGTGCCAGCAGCTTGGGTACAGGTGGGGCTCGTGGGCCCCAGCATTTT. It yields the protein CASSLGTGGARGPQHF.

V gene TRBV15 combines with J gene TRBJ2-6; no clear D. V was trimmed by 3 bases and J by 3 bases, leaving 9 bases between them. Germline V lookup: CDR1 LNHNV, CDR2 YYDKDF (reference sequence). The CDR3 extends over 15 amino acids. CDR3 DNA sequence: TGTGCCACCAGCAGCGGGTTGGGTGGGGCCAACGTCCTGACTTTC. The encoded protein is CATSSGLGGANVLTF.

This clone was observed once. V and J are TRBV27 and TRBJ2-3; no clear D gene. The CDR3 runs 13 residues. With 5 bases removed from V and 0 bases from J, the gap between germline ends came to 6 bases. Germline CDR1 and CDR2: MNHEY and SMNVEV (reference sequence). This chain's CDR3 is CASSDVSTDTQYF. CDR3 DNA sequence: TGTGCCAGCAGTGATGTTAGCACAGATACGCAGTATTTT.

This clone was seen a handful of times. In DNA form, the CDR3 reads TGTGCCAGCAGTGAAAACAGGGTAGAAACCGGGGAGCTGTTTTTT. It specifies CASSENRVETGELFF. The genes are TRBV2 and TRBJ2-2; D possibly corresponds to TRBD1 (6 bases). Between the trimmed V and J ends, which lost 2 bases and 5 bases, there was a span of 12 bases. CDR1 is SNHLY and CDR2 is FYNNEI in the germline V gene. This CDR3 contains 15 residues.

The gene calls are TRBV23-1 and TRBJ2-2; D is ambiguous. TRBV23-1 is an open reading frame whose function is uncertain. The CDR3 is made up of 12 amino acids. With 2 bases removed from V and 6 bases from J, the gap between germline ends came to 4 bases. CDR3 region: CASSQQAGELFF. The CDR3 region has the DNA TGCGCCAGCAGTCAACAAGCCGGGGAGCTGTTTTTT.

This clone occurred a few times. Other DNA sequences in this sample translate to the same CDR3. The chain has TRBV5-1 and TRBJ2-1; 9 bases fit TRBD1. V lost 3 bases to trimming and J lost 4 bases; unmatched junction nucleotides: 5. Germline CDR1 SGHRS, CDR2 YFSETQ. This CDR3 comprises 15 residues. CDR3 sequence reads: CASSSSGQGYNEQFF. The CDR3 DNA reads TGCGCCAGCAGCTCGTCGGGACAGGGTTACAATGAGCAGTTCTTC.

The rearrangement links TRBV5-1 to TRBJ2-5; TRBD2 matches at 10 bases. The germline gives CDR1 SGHRS, CDR2 YFSETQ. CDR3 length equals 16 residues. Trimming took 6 bases from V and 0 from J; bases not matched to a gene: 8. As DNA, the CDR3 is TGCGCCAGCACCCCGACTAGCGGGCGGTACCAAGAGACCCAGTACTTC. This gives the protein CASTPTSGRYQETQYF.